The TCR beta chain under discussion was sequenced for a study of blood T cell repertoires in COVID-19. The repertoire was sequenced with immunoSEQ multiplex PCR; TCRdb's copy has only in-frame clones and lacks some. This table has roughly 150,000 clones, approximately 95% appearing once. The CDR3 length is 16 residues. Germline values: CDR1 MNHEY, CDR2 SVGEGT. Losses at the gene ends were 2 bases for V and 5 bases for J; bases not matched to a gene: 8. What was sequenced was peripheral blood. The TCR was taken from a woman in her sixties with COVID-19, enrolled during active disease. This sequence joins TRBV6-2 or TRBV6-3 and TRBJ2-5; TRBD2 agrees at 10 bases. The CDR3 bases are TGTGCCAGCAGTTACGTAGCGGGGGGAACCCTGGAGACCCAGTACTTC. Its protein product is CASSYVAGGTLETQYF.